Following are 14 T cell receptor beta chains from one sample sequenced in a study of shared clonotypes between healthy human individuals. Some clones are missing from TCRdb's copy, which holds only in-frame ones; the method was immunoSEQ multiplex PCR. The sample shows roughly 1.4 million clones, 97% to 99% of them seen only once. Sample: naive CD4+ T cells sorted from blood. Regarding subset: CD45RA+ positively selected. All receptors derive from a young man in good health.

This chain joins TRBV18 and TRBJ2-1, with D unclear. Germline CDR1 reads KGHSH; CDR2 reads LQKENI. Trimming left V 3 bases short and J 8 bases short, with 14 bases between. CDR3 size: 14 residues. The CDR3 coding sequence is TGTGCCAGCTCACCTCTCGCAGTCCGCCATGAGCAGTTCTTC. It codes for CASSPLAVRHEQFF.

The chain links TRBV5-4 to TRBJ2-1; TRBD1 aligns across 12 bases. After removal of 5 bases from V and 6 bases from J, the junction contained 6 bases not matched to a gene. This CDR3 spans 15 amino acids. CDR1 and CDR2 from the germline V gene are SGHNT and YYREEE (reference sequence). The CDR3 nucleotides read TGTGCCAGCAGAAAAAGGGACAGGGGGCTCAATGAGCAGTTCTTC. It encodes CASRKRDRGLNEQFF.

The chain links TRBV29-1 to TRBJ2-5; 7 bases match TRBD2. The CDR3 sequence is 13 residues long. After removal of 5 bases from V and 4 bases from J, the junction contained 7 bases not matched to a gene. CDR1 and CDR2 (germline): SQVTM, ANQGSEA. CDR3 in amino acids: CSVRGRVTETQYF. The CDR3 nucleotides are TGCAGCGTTCGCGGGAGAGTGACAGAGACCCAGTACTTC.

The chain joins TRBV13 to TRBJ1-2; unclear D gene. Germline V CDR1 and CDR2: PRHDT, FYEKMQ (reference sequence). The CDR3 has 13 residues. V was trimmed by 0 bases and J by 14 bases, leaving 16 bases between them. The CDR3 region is CASSLGNGGGLTF. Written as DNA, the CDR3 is TGTGCCAGCAGCTTAGGCAACGGTGGAGGCTTGACCTTC. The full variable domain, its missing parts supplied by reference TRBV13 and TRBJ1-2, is AAGVIQSPRHLIKEKRETATLKCYPIPRHDTVYWYQQGPGQDPQFLISFYEKMQSDKGSIPDRFSAQQFSDYHSELNMSSLELGDSALYFCASSLGNGGGLTFGSGTRLTVV.

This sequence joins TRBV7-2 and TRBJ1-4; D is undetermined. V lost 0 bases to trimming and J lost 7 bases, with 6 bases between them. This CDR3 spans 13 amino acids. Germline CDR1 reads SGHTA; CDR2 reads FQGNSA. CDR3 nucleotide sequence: TGTGCCAGCAGCTTAGCGCTACCTGAAAAACTGTTTTTT. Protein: CASSLALPEKLFF.

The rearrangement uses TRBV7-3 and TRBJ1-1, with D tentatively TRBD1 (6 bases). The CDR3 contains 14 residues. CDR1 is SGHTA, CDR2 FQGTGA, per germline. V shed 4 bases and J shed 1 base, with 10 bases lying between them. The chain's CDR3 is CASSSPGQNTEAFF. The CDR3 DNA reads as TGTGCCAGCAGCTCCCCGGGACAGAACACTGAAGCTTTCTTT.

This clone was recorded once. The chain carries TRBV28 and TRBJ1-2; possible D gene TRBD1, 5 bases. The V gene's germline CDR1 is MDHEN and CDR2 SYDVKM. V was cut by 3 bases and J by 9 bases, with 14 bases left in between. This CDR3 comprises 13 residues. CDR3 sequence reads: CASSLAGVERYTF. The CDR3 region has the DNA TGTGCCAGCAGTTTGGCGGGGGTTGAGCGCTACACCTTC.

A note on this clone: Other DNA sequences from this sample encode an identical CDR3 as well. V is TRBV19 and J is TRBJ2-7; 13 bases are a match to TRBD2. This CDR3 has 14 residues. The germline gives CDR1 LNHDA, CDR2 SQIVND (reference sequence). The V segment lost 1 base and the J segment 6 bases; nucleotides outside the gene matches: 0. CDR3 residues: CASSIGLAGGEQYF. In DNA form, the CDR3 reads TGTGCCAGTAGTATAGGACTAGCGGGAGGCGAGCAGTACTTC.

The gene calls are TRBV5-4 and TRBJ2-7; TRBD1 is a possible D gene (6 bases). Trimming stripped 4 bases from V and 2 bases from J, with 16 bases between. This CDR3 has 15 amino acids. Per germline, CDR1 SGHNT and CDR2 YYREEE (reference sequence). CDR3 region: CASSAPGVEAYEQYF. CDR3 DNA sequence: TGTGCCAGCAGCGCTCCAGGGGTTGAAGCCTACGAGCAGTACTTC.

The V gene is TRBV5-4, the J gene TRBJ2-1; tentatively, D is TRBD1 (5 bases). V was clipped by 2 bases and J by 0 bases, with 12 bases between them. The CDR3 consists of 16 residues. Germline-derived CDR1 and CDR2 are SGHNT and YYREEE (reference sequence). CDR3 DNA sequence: TGTGCCAGCAGCTTATCGCAGGGCCGCTCCTACAATGAGCAGTTCTTC. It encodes CASSLSQGRSYNEQFF. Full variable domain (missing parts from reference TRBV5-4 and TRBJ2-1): ETGVTQSPTHLIKTRGQQVTLRCSSQSGHNTVSWYQQALGQGPQFIFQYYREEENGRGNFPPRFSGLQFPNYSSELNVNALELDDSALYLCASSLSQGRSYNEQFFGPGTRLTVL.

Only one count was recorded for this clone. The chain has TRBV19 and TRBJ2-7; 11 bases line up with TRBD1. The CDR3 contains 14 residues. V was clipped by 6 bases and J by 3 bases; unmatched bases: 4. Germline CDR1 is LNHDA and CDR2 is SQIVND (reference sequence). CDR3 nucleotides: TGTGCCAGTAGGAGGGGACAGGGGGTCTACGAGCAGTACTTC. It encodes CASRRGQGVYEQYF.

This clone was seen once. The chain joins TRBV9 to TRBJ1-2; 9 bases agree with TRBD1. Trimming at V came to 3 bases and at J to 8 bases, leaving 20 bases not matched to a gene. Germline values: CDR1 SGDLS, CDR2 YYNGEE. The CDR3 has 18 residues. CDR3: CASSAKATGGGFDQGYTF. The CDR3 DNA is TGTGCCAGCAGCGCGAAGGCCACAGGGGGCGGTTTTGATCAAGGCTACACCTTC.

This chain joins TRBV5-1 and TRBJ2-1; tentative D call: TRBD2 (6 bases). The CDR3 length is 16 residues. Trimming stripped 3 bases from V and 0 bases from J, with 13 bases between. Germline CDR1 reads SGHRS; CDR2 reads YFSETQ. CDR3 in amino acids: CASSSLAVSSYNEQFF. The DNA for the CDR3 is TGCGCCAGCAGCTCCTTAGCGGTCAGCTCCTACAATGAGCAGTTCTTC. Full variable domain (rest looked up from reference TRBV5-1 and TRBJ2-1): KAGVTQTPRYLIKTRGQQVTLSCSPISGHRSVSWYQQTPGQGLQFLFEYFSETQRNKGNFPGRFSGRQFSNSRSEMNVSTLELGDSALYLCASSSLAVSSYNEQFFGPGTRLTVL.

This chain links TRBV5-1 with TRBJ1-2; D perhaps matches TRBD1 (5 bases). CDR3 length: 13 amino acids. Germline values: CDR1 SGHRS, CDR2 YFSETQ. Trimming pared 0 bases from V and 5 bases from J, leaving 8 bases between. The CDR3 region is CASSLEGLYGYTF. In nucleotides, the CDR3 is TGCGCCAGCAGCTTGGAGGGACTTTATGGCTACACCTTC.